The present T cell receptor beta chain was sequenced within a study of shared clonotypes between healthy human individuals. Whole-study context: Plates per donor: three CD4 naive, three CD4 memory, two CD8 naive, one CD8 memory. Study-level results: Apart from blood, nothing was sampled; tissue repertoires likely differ. Across subsets, estimated richness was generally greater for naive than for memory populations.

CDR3 size: 16 residues. This clone was picked up one time. Its antigen is still unknown. Positively selected for CCR7, the CD45RO-negative cells used as naive CD8 cells excluded terminally differentiated effector memory CD45RA+ cells. Within Nashville, Tennessee resided all donors, each a Caucasian adult. Clones were sequenced by immunoSEQ multiplex PCR, and TCRdb holds only the in-frame ones, with some missing. The sample has millions of clones; about 95% are singletons. The receptor was derived from a man aged 18 to 30 in good health. The sequenced sample consisted of naive CD8+ T cells sorted from blood. This chain uses TRBV21-1 with TRBJ1-5; TRBD1 is taken as the D call from the table, unchecked against the DNA. TRBV21-1 is flagged as a pseudogene. The DNA for the CDR3 is TGTGCCAGCAGCAAATTGGGACAGGGGTCGAGGGGGCCCCAGCATTTT. Protein: CASSKLGQGSRGPQHF.